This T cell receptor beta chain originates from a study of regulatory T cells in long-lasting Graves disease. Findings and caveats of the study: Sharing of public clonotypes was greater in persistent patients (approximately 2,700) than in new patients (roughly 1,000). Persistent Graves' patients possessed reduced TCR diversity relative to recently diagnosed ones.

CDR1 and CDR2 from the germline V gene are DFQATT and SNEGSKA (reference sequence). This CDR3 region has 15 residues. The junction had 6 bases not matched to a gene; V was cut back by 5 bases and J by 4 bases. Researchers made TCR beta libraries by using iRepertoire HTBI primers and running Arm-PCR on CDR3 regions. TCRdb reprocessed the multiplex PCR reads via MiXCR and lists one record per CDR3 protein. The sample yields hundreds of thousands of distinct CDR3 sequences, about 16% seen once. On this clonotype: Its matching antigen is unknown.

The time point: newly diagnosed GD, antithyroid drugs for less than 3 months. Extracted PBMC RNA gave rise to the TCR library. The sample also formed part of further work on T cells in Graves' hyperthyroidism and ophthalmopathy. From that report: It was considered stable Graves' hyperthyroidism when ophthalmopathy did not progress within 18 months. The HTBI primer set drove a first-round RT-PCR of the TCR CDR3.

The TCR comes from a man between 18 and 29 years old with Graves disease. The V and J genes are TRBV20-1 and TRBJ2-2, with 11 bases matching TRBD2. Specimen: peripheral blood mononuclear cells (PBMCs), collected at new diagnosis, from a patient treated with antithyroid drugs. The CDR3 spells CSAATSGSATGELFF. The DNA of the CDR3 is TGCAGTGCTGCAACTAGCGGGAGCGCCACCGGGGAGCTGTTTTTT.